Below are 29 T cell receptor beta chains sequenced from a single sample in a study of T cells after yellow fever vaccination. A single record per CDR3 protein comes from TCRdb applying MiXCR to the 5' RACE reads. The sample consists of under 300,000 distinct CDR3 sequences, 6.9% of them appearing once. The sample was CD4+ T cells sorted from PBMCs, taken 15 days after the yellow fever booster vaccination. These TCRs come from a man aged 30 to 39 who received the YFV17D yellow fever vaccine.

This clonotype has just a few counts. The genes are TRBV6-4 and TRBJ2-7; a weak D match, TRBD2 (7 bases). Germline loops: CDR1 MRHNA, CDR2 SNTAGT. CDR3 size: 17 residues. V gave up 8 bases and J gave up 0 bases, with 23 bases separating them. The chain's CDR3 is CASRQGRLRGASYEQYF. The CDR3 DNA is TGTGCCAGCCGCCAGGGCCGCCTTCGGGGGGCCTCCTACGAGCAGTACTTC.

The chain combines TRBV5-1 with TRBJ2-5; 10 nucleotides line up with TRBD1. Germline V lookup: CDR1 SGHRS, CDR2 YFSETQ. Trimming took 4 bases from V and 5 from J; bases not matched to a gene: 5. This CDR3 spans 14 amino acids. The CDR3 spells CASSRGQGGETQYF. The CDR3 DNA reads as TGCGCCAGCAGCAGAGGACAGGGGGGGGAGACCCAGTACTTC.

The chain links TRBV10-3 to TRBJ2-2; no firm D call. The CDR3 loop spans 15 amino acids. The V gene lost 0 bases and the J gene lost 0 bases, with 5 bases spanning the gap. Germline CDR1 is ENHRY and CDR2 is SYGVKD. CDR3 loop: CAISESEPNTGELFF. CDR3 DNA sequence: TGTGCCATCAGTGAGTCTGAGCCGAACACCGGGGAGCTGTTTTTT.

This clonotype showed up just a few times. The chain joins TRBV19 to TRBJ2-7, with TRBD2 as a possible D gene (6 bases). The germline CDR1 and CDR2 sequences are LNHDA and SQIVND (reference sequence). Trimming left V 4 bases short and J 7 bases short, with 14 bases between. This CDR3 spans 13 amino acids. The DNA of the CDR3 is TGTGCCAGTAGTAAAGGAGCAGCGGGTGAGCAGTACTTC. It specifies CASSKGAAGEQYF.

The CDR3 reads CASSTSSGRLSDTQYF. CDR3 DNA sequence: TGTGCCAGCAGCACTTCCAGCGGGAGGTTATCAGATACGCAGTATTTT. V is TRBV7-2 and J is TRBJ2-3; 9 bases are a match to TRBD2. Trimming took 5 bases from V and 4 from J; bases not matched to a gene: 10. Germline CDR1 and CDR2: SGHTA and FQGNSA. The CDR3 loop spans 16 amino acids. Together with reference TRBV7-2 and TRBJ2-3, the CDR3 gives the full variable domain: GAGVSQSPSNKVTEKGKDVELRCDPISGHTALYWYRQSLGQGLEFLIYFQGNSAPDKSGLPSDRFSAERTGGSVSTLTIQRTQQEDSAVYLCASSTSSGRLSDTQYFGPGTRLTVL.

The chain recombines TRBV7-9 with TRBJ1-2; 7 nucleotides agree with TRBD1. Trimming at V came to 0 bases and at J to 8 bases, leaving 12 bases not matched to a gene. Germline V gives CDR1 SEHNR, CDR2 FQNEAQ (reference sequence). There are 16 residues in the CDR3. In DNA, the CDR3 is TGTGCCAGCAGCTTAGCGCACTTGGACAGGAGAGGCGGCTACACCTTC. Translating it yields CASSLAHLDRRGGYTF.

This clonotype was observed many times. The chain employs TRBV7-2 and TRBJ2-5, with 7 bases matching TRBD1. V shed 7 bases and J 2 bases; nucleotides not matched to a gene: 4. This CDR3 is 13 amino acids long. Per the germline V gene, CDR1 is SGHTA and CDR2 is FQGNSA. The CDR3 DNA follows: TGTGCCAGCACCTCGGACAGGCAAGAGACCCAGTACTTC. It is translated as CASTSDRQETQYF.

This clonotype was seen a handful of times. The V call is TRBV12-3 or TRBV12-4, the J call TRBJ1-1; D is uncertain. Deletions cut 6 bases from V and 9 bases from J, with 17 bases between. This CDR3 contains 13 residues. CDR3 sequence (DNA): TGTGCCAGCAGGGAGGACCGCCACCCTAAAGCTTTCTTT. This translates into CASREDRHPKAFF.

As regards this clonotype: Since a much larger clone is just one base distant, this may be a read error. The chain links TRBV29-1 to TRBJ2-5; perhaps TRBD2 as D (6 bases). CDR3 length equals 12 residues. Germline-derived CDR1 and CDR2 are SQVTM and ANQGSEA. V was cut by 7 bases and J by 5 bases, with 14 bases left in between. DNA of the CDR3: TGCAGCGCCGACAGCGGAGGGGAGACCCAGTACTTC. Its protein product is CSADSGGETQYF.

This clonotype was observed a few times. The chain joins TRBV5-8 to TRBJ2-3, with 9 positions matching TRBD2. J was trimmed by 5 bases and V by 4 bases; bases with no gene match: 8. CDR1 is SGHTS, CDR2 YDEGEE, per germline. The CDR3 covers 15 residues. The CDR3 DNA follows: TGTGCCAGCAGCATACGACTGACTAGCGGAGATACGCAGTATTTT. It translates to CASSIRLTSGDTQYF.

This clonotype was seen many times. The V gene is TRBV19, the J gene TRBJ2-5, with a weak D call TRBD1 (6 bases). Germline V lookup: CDR1 LNHDA, CDR2 SQIVND (reference sequence). Trimming cost V 6 bases and J 7 bases, with 15 bases left between them. The CDR3 covers 13 residues. The CDR3 DNA sequence: TGTGCCAGTAGGCCGACAGGTGGGGGGACCCAGTACTTC. Amino acids: CASRPTGGGTQYF.

This chain connects TRBV7-9 to TRBJ2-7; 9 positions agree with TRBD1. Germline assignment: CDR1 SEHNR and CDR2 FQNEAQ (reference sequence). V was pared by 5 bases and J by 3 bases, with 5 bases of the junction left unmatched. This CDR3 is 14 amino acids long. The chain's CDR3 is CASSPDRGNYEQYF. For the CDR3, the DNA is TGTGCCAGCAGCCCCGACAGGGGGAACTACGAGCAGTACTTC.

The chain carries TRBV29-1 and TRBJ1-4, with 11 bases aligning to TRBD1. This CDR3 is built from 14 residues. V shed 7 bases and J 7 bases; nucleotides not matched to a gene: 8. In germline, CDR1 is SQVTM, CDR2 ANQGSEA. CDR3: CSAMGGTGGEKLFF. As DNA, the CDR3 is TGCAGCGCCATGGGCGGGACAGGGGGTGAAAAACTGTTTTTT.

This chain uses TRBV7-9 with TRBJ2-1; 7 bases are a match to TRBD2. The CDR3 contains 17 residues. The J segment lost 5 bases and the V segment lost 1 base, leaving 11 bases of the junction unmatched. Germline assignment: CDR1 SEHNR and CDR2 FQNEAQ (reference sequence). The CDR3 bases are TGTGCCAGCAGCTTAGGTCGAGGCGGGAGTGTGAACAATGAGCAGTTCTTC. Protein: CASSLGRGGSVNNEQFF.

This clonotype was counted ten times or more. The chain links TRBV20-1 to TRBJ2-3, with 8 bases fitting TRBD2. The V gene's germline CDR1 is DFQATT and CDR2 SNEGSKA (reference sequence). The CDR3 runs to 13 residues. J lost 1 base, V lost 6 bases, and 3 bases had no gene match. The CDR3 DNA reads TGCAGTGCCCTGACTAGCGGCACAGATACGCAGTATTTT. It codes for CSALTSGTDTQYF.

V and J are TRBV18 and TRBJ2-7; D is unclear. Looked up from germline, CDR1 is KGHSH and CDR2 is LQKENI. V lost 4 bases to trimming and J lost 2 bases, with 9 bases between them. The CDR3 has 13 residues. The CDR3 DNA follows: TGTGCCAGCTCACTTCAGGACGCCTACGAGCAGTACTTC. The encoded protein is CASSLQDAYEQYF.

The V and J genes are TRBV4-3 and TRBJ2-3; D uncertain. CDR3 length: 14 amino acids. Germline V gene sequence: CDR1 LGHNA, CDR2 YSLEER. V lost 3 bases and J lost 1, with 8 bases in between. In nucleotides, the CDR3 is TGCGCCAGCAGCCAGGGCTGGGGCACAGATACGCAGTATTTT. Translated, it gives CASSQGWGTDTQYF.

This clonotype was detected only a few times. This chain uses TRBV18 with TRBJ2-7, with 7 bases fitting TRBD1. V shed 5 bases and J 3 bases; nucleotides not matched to a gene: 7. This CDR3 comprises 14 residues. The V gene's germline CDR1 is KGHSH and CDR2 LQKENI. In DNA, the CDR3 is TGTGCCAGCTCAGGAGACAGGGAAAACTACGAGCAGTACTTC. Its protein is CASSGDRENYEQYF.

The chain joins TRBV29-1 to TRBJ2-3; D might be TRBD2 (5 bases). This CDR3 has 15 amino acids. Germline V lookup: CDR1 SQVTM, CDR2 ANQGSEA. With 5 bases removed from V and 0 bases from J, the gap between germline ends came to 15 bases. DNA of the CDR3: TGCAGCGTTATCCGAGGGCGGGTTAGCACAGATACGCAGTATTTT. It codes for CSVIRGRVSTDTQYF.

This clonotype was counted a few times. The chain links TRBV15 to TRBJ2-3, with D perhaps given as TRBD1 or TRBD2 (5 bases each). The V end lost 5 bases, the J end lost 3 bases, and 12 bases lay between the germline ends. Germline values: CDR1 LNHNV, CDR2 YYDKDF (reference sequence). This CDR3 comprises 14 residues. Here the CDR3 DNA reads TGTGCCACCAGCTATGGGGGACCAACAGATACGCAGTATTTT. It is translated as CATSYGGPTDTQYF. Together with reference TRBV15 and TRBJ2-3, the CDR3 gives the full variable domain: DAMVIQNPRYQVTQFGKPVTLSCSQTLNHNVMYWYQQKSSQAPKLLFHYYDKDFNNEADTPDNFQSRRPNTSFCFLDIRSPGLGDTAMYLCATSYGGPTDTQYFGPGTRLTVL.

The table lists this clonotype with many counts. This sequence joins TRBV18 and TRBJ2-2; D is undetermined. Trimming removed 0 bases at V and 5 bases at J, with 10 bases between. The CDR3 length is 15 residues. Per the germline V gene, CDR1 is KGHSH and CDR2 is LQKENI. Here the CDR3 reads CASSPPGTLTGELFF. DNA for the CDR3: TGTGCCAGCTCACCACCCGGAACCCTTACCGGGGAGCTGTTTTTT.

In this sample, this clonotype turned up many times. The chain employs TRBV7-6 and TRBJ2-2, with TRBD2 matching over 12 bases. The CDR3 totals 15 residues. Germline V gene lookup returns CDR1 SGHVS and CDR2 FNYEAQ. The trim removed 5 bases at V and 5 bases at J, leaving 3 bases unmatched. The CDR3 nucleotides are TGTGCCAGCAGCCCGACTAGCGGGAGAACCGGGGAGCTGTTTTTT. It is translated as CASSPTSGRTGELFF.

This clonotype showed up many times. This chain links TRBV4-3 with TRBJ2-1, with TRBD2 matching 8 bases. The germline V gene encodes CDR1 LGHNA and CDR2 YSLEER. J gave up 6 bases and V 1 base, and 5 bases lay outside the gene matches. The CDR3 length is 15 residues. This CDR3 reads CASSQAGGVVNEQFF. The CDR3, as DNA: TGCGCCAGCAGCCAAGCCGGGGGGGTGGTCAATGAGCAGTTCTTC.

This clonotype was detected only a few times. The chain joins TRBV20-1 to TRBJ2-1; TRBD2 matches 14 bases. Looked up from germline, CDR1 is DFQATT and CDR2 is SNEGSKA (reference sequence). With 0 bases clipped from V and 4 bases from J, the junction kept 11 bases outside the gene matches. The CDR3 runs 19 residues. CDR3 protein: CSARDFGAGTSGSYNEQFF. CDR3 DNA sequence: TGCAGTGCTAGAGATTTTGGAGCCGGGACTAGCGGGAGTTACAATGAGCAGTTCTTC.

This sequence joins TRBV5-4 and TRBJ1-2; D is unresolved. The germline V gene encodes CDR1 SGHNT and CDR2 YYREEE (reference sequence). The CDR3 loop spans 12 amino acids. V lost 4 bases and J lost 2, with 6 bases in between. DNA of the CDR3: TGTGCCAGCAGCCGGGAGAACTATGGCTACACCTTC. Translated: CASSRENYGYTF.

The sample holds a few counts of this clonotype. V gene TRBV7-2 combines with J gene TRBJ2-2; 7 positions agree with TRBD2. V was pared by 3 bases and J by 4 bases, with 2 bases of the junction left unmatched. The CDR3 has 14 amino acids. The germline gives CDR1 SGHTA, CDR2 FQGNSA. The CDR3 sequence is CASSFTSVTGELFF. CDR3 coding DNA: TGTGCCAGCAGCTTTACTAGCGTCACCGGGGAGCTGTTTTTT.

This clonotype was recorded at least ten times. The chain combines TRBV4-2 with TRBJ2-3, with 12 nucleotides matching TRBD2. Germline V gene data show CDR1 as LGHNA and CDR2 as YNFKEQ. V shed 4 bases, J shed 5 bases, and the junction held 4 bases outside the gene matches. This CDR3 region has 15 residues. As DNA, the CDR3 is TGTGCCAGCAGCCCAACTAGCGGGAGGCAAGATACGCAGTATTTT. This codes for CASSPTSGRQDTQYF.

This clonotype was recorded a few times. This chain connects TRBV7-2 to TRBJ2-3; tentatively, D is TRBD2 (6 bases). CDR1 and CDR2 from the germline V gene are SGHTA and FQGNSA. V lost 1 base and J 6 bases, leaving 17 bases between the germline ends. The length of the CDR3 is 16 residues. DNA for the CDR3: TGTGCCAGCAGCTTAGTCCCGACTAGGTCGTCGGATACGCAGTATTTT. Its translation is CASSLVPTRSSDTQYF.

Remarks on this clonotype: Its ends do not fully match the called genes, so a read error is possible. The V call is TRBV9, the J call TRBJ1-2; 8 bases map to TRBD1. Germline V gene sequence: CDR1 SGDLS, CDR2 YYNGEE. This CDR3 comprises 12 residues. CDR3: CASSVVGTGPIF. CDR3 bases: TGTGCCAGCAGCGTAGTTGGGACAGGTCCGATCTTC.